These T cell receptor beta chains were read from a single sample in a study of post-analysis software for immune sequencing data. One entry per CDR3 protein results from TCRdb running MiXCR on the PCR reads. The sample carries roughly 800,000 distinct CDR3 sequences, roughly 30% recorded once. Sequences were obtained from blood. These receptors all come from a girl aged 5-17 years with multiple sclerosis. The CDR3 runs from the conserved cysteine through the conserved F or W. D genes are given only for firm matches. The size entry is marked missing in some rows and otherwise reads once, few, many or a size class.

V	size	D	J	CDR3	DNA
TRBV18	NA	NA	TRBJ2-1	CASSADRPSMGEQFF	TGTGCCAGCTCAGCTGACAGGCCGTCGATGGGTGAGCAGTTCTTC
TRBV6-1	few	TRBD1	TRBJ2-1	CASSVRDRAGDEQFF	TGTGCCAGCAGTGTGAGGGACAGGGCCGGAGATGAGCAGTTCTTC
TRBV29-1	many	TRBD2	TRBJ2-1	CSAGLDSMNEQFF	TGCAGCGCCGGACTAGATTCTATGAATGAGCAGTTCTTC
TRBV20-1	once	NA	TRBJ1-1	CSARDGGRVRGTEAFF	TGCAGTGCTAGAGATGGGGGCCGGGTTCGGGGCACTGAAGCTTTCTTT
TRBV20-1	NA	NA	TRBJ2-5	CSALQSGQETQYF	TGCAGTGCTCTACAAAGTGGACAAGAGACCCAGTACTTC
TRBV10-1	NA	TRBD2	TRBJ2-1	CASREGREGDEQFF	TGCGCCAGCAGGGAGGGGCGGGAGGGGGATGAGCAGTTCTTC
TRBV7-2	NA	NA	TRBJ2-5	CASSLQVGGETQYF	TGTGCCAGCAGCTTACAGGTTGGCGGAGAGACCCAGTACTTC
TRBV20-1	NA	NA	TRBJ2-1	CSASRRTRNEQFF	TGCAGTGCTAGCCGCCGGACAAGGAATGAGCAGTTCTTC
TRBV18	few	NA	TRBJ1-2	CASSPRVGTLYGYTF	TGTGCCAGCTCACCACGTGTAGGGACACTCTATGGCTACACCTTC
TRBV5-1	NA	TRBD2	TRBJ2-1	CASSLGREVGYNEQFF	TGCGCCAGCAGCTTGGGCCGGGAGGTGGGGTACAATGAGCAGTTCTTC
TRBV5-1	NA	NA	TRBJ2-3	CASLGPAADTQYF	TGCGCCAGCTTGGGCCCAGCAGCAGATACGCAGTATTTT
TRBV7-2	few	NA	TRBJ1-6	CASSLLGNSPLHF	TGTGCCAGCAGCTTATTGGGGAATTCACCCCTCCACTTT
TRBV5-1	few	NA	TRBJ1-2	CASSTQVGPGGYTF	TGCGCCAGCAGCACCCAGGTCGGGCCCGGGGGCTACACCTTC
TRBV7-6	few	NA	TRBJ2-7	CASSLVTIHEQYF	TGTGCCAGCAGCTTAGTCACGATACACGAGCAGTACTTC
TRBV7-2	many	TRBD1	TRBJ2-1	CASTPYVAGGHNEQFF	TGTGCCAGCACCCCATATGTAGCAGGGGGTCATAATGAGCAGTTCTTC
TRBV14	NA	NA	TRBJ2-1	CASSQRGGVVQFF	TGTGCCAGCAGCCAGAGGGGCGGAGTAGTGCAGTTCTTC
TRBV5-1	NA	TRBD1	TRBJ2-5	CASSSGARDRAEETQYF	TGCGCCAGCAGCTCGGGAGCCAGGGACAGGGCTGAGGAGACCCAGTACTTC
TRBV27	many	NA	TRBJ2-3	CASSLRGFAPGTDTQYF	TGTGCCAGCAGTCTAAGGGGATTCGCTCCGGGCACAGATACGCAGTATTTT